This TCR beta chain originates from a study of CD8 T cells in Susac syndrome (dated by TCRdb to between 2018 and 2021). General notes on the study: Whether CD8+ T cell activation and differentiation in Susac syndrome was antigen driven was tested using repertoire sequencing. CD8+ T cell repertoire clonality was compared between about a dozen healthy donors, approximately 14 Susac syndrome patients and some 15 multiple sclerosis patients. What the study reported, not specific to this receptor: The number of individuals in the TCR sequencing and HLA analysis was recognized as being relatively small.

V drops 0 bases and J drops 2 bases, leaving 13 bases in between. From the germline V gene, CDR1 is SQVTM and CDR2 is ANQGSEA. The CDR3 contains 15 residues, cysteine and phenylalanine counted. Just CDR3 DNA is preserved here, 45 bases in frame from base 1. This clonotype was picked up a small number of times. Its antigen specificity is not known. No qualities accompany the bases; no much larger clone lies one base away. High-throughput TCR beta sequencing profiled peripheral blood CD8+ and CD4+ T cells from healthy donors, Susac syndrome patients and multiple sclerosis patients. Treatment-naive patients with stable or active relapsing-remitting disease fulfilling revised McDonald criteria were used as multiple sclerosis controls. CD8+ TEMRA cells were enriched by FACS, while bulk CD8+ and CD4+ T cells were purified by magnetic negative isolation. Blood was collected in EDTA tubes and processed within 24 hours, with PBMCs isolated through density gradient centrifugation. PBMCs intended for TCR sequencing were cryopreserved in liquid nitrogen and thawed later in a water bath at 37 degrees C. Purity of sorted or isolated CD4+, CD8+ and CD8+ TEMRA cells was at least 90%.

RNA was extracted using the RNeasy kit, and roughly 0.5 to 1 ug of the RNA was reverse transcribed with random hexamers. TCR beta CDR3 regions were amplified with the immunoSEQ multiplex PCR assay covering 54 Vbeta and 13 Jbeta segments. PCR amplification bias was corrected using a synthetic template baseline for primer optimization and computational correction. As for how the authors treated the data: Only productive sequences were kept, with reads annotated to V, D and J genes according to IMGT and analyzed in immunoSEQ Analyzer. Clonality was calculated as one minus the Shannon entropy normalized by log2 of the number of productive unique sequences. For each patient and control, public and private clones were evaluated among the 100 most prevalent clones. Clones were defined as Susac-specific when absent from the healthy and MS cohorts, from some 1,100 published viral clones and from other ImmuneACCESS disease sequences. Using fastp trimming at Q25 and MiXCR clonotype assembly, TCRdb reanalyzed the public sequencing data and kept in-frame beta chains. Records with the same CDR3 protein are collapsed into one entry carrying the most frequent genes and DNA. For this entry, the V and J calls and clone size follow TCRdb and not the study's own pipeline. This sample comprises 400,000 or so distinct CDR3 sequences, around 83% of them detected only once. The ten most abundant clones make up approximately 0.11% of the sample.

The rearranged chain carries TRBV29-1 and TRBJ1-2; tentative D gene TRBD1, with 6 bases matching. What was sequenced was CD8+ T cells from PBMCs. This TCR came from a human donor with multiple sclerosis. The CDR3 protein: CSVEDVGGRNYGYTF. The DNA reads TGCAGCGTTGAAGATGTGGGGGGGCGGAACTATGGCTACACCTTC.